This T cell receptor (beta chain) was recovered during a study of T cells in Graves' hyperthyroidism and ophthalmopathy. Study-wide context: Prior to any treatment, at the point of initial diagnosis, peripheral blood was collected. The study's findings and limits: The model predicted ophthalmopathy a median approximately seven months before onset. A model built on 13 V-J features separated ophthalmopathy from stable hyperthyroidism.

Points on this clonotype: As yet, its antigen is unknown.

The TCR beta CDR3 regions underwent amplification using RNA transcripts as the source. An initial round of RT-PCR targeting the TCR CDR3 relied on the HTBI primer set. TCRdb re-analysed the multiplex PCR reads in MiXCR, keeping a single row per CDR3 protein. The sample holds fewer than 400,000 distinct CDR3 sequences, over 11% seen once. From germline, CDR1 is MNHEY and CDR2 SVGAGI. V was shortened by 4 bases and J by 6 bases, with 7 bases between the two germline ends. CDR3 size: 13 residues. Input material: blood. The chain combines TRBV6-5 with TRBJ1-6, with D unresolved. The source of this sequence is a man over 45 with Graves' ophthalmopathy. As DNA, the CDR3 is TGTGCCAGCAGTTTGAAGGTTAATTCACCCCTCCACTTT. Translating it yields CASSLKVNSPLHF.